These 20 T cell receptor beta chains share one sample of origin, sequenced in a study of blood T cell repertoires in COVID-19. Only in-frame clones appear in the TCRdb table, and some are missing; sequencing was by immunoSEQ multiplex PCR. The table records 180,000 or so clones, around 83% of them present only once. The sample comprised peripheral blood. The origin of the receptors is a woman at least 80 years old in a cohort sampled during active or convalescent COVID-19.

This clone has just a few counts. Written as DNA, the CDR3 is TGTGCCAGCAGCGAGCGGGACACTCCCCAGCATTTT. This encodes CASSERDTPQHF. The rearrangement links TRBV2 to TRBJ1-5; D possibly corresponds to TRBD1 (6 bases). The CDR3 sequence is 12 residues long. V dropped 6 bases and J dropped 10 bases, with 13 bases sitting between them. Germline CDR1 and CDR2: SNHLY and FYNNEI. Drawing the rest from reference TRBV2 and TRBJ1-5, the complete variable domain is EPEVTQTPSHQVTQMGQEVILRCVPISNHLYFYWYRQILGQKVEFLVSFYNNEISEKSEIFDDQFSVERPDGSNFTLKIRSTKLEDSAMYFCASSERDTPQHFGDGTRLSIL.

This clone was found a few times. The chain couples TRBV2 to TRBJ1-4, with 9 bases fitting TRBD1. The CDR3 has 15 residues. CDR1 and CDR2 from the germline V gene are SNHLY and FYNNEI. Trimming took 8 bases from V and 7 from J; bases not matched to a gene: 11. The CDR3 protein is CASRGTGISGEKLFF. CDR3 bases: TGTGCCAGCCGGGGGACAGGGATTTCGGGTGAAAAACTGTTTTTT.

This clone was counted a few times. The chain couples TRBV19 to TRBJ2-1, with 8 nucleotides matching TRBD2. CDR1 LNHDA and CDR2 SQIVND come from the germline V gene (reference sequence). This CDR3 spans 13 amino acids. The V gene end was trimmed by 5 bases and the J gene end by 9 bases; junction bases not matched to a gene: 6. CDR3 DNA sequence: TGTGCCAGTAGTCCAGGACTAGCTGGTGAGCAGTTCTTC. It yields the protein CASSPGLAGEQFF. The full variable domain, its missing parts supplied by reference TRBV19 and TRBJ2-1, is DGGITQSPKYLFRKEGQNVTLSCEQNLNHDAMYWYRQDPGQGLRLIYYSQIVNDFQKGDIAEGYSVSREKKESFPLTVTSAQKNPTAFYLCASSPGLAGEQFFGPGTRLTVL.

A word on this clone: Its ends do not fully match the called genes, so a read error is possible. This sequence joins TRBV10-1 and TRBJ1-2, with D uncertain. The CDR3 runs to 17 residues. Per the germline V gene, CDR1 is WNHNN and CDR2 is SYGVQD (reference sequence). CDR3 coding DNA: TGCGCCAGCAGTAAGTCCTCTGGGCGGACTCCCAACTATGGCTACACCTTC. It codes for CASSKSSGRTPNYGYTF.

This clone was seen only a few times. The gene calls are TRBV4-1 and TRBJ1-1; 7 positions agree with TRBD1. With V trimmed by 4 bases and J by 1 base, 6 bases remained unmatched. The CDR3 is made up of 15 amino acids. Germline V gene lookup returns CDR1 MGHRA and CDR2 YSYEKL. This CDR3 reads CASSLGQVGNTEAFF. As DNA, the CDR3 is TGCGCCAGCAGCCTAGGACAGGTGGGGAACACTGAAGCTTTCTTT.

The V gene is TRBV6-2 or TRBV6-3, the J gene TRBJ2-1; TRBD2 is a possible D gene (5 bases). CDR3 size: 16 residues. V shed 0 bases and J shed 5 bases, with 14 bases lying between them. The germline V gene encodes CDR1 MNHEY and CDR2 SVGEGT. The CDR3 coding sequence is TGTGCCAGCAGTTACTCACCCCGGGGTACACACAATGAGCAGTTCTTC. Protein: CASSYSPRGTHNEQFF.

This chain links TRBV18 with TRBJ2-7; D might be TRBD1 (6 bases). Germline values: CDR1 KGHSH, CDR2 LQKENI. Trimming stripped 5 bases from V and 6 bases from J, with 14 bases between. The CDR3 has 13 amino acids. The CDR3 reads CASSTTNRAEQYV. The CDR3 region has the DNA TGTGCCAGCTCAACGACTAACAGGGCCGAGCAGTACGTC.

V is TRBV29-1 and J is TRBJ2-5; 8 positions match TRBD1. The length of the CDR3 is 13 residues. The junction had 8 bases not matched to a gene; V was cut back by 7 bases and J by 4 bases. Germline V gives CDR1 SQVTM, CDR2 ANQGSEA. CDR3 bases: TGCAGCGCCCTGCAGGGGGCTTCAGAGACCCAGTACTTC. Translating it yields CSALQGASETQYF.

The V gene is TRBV30, the J gene TRBJ1-4, with 9 bases that match TRBD1. Germline V CDR1 and CDR2: GTSNPN, SVGIG (reference sequence). The CDR3 length is 14 residues. The J segment lost 5 bases and the V segment lost 4 bases, leaving 5 bases of the junction unmatched. Here the CDR3 reads CAWNSGTGNEKLFF. The CDR3 DNA sequence: TGTGCCTGGAACTCCGGGACAGGGAATGAAAAACTGTTTTTT. Supplemented by reference TRBV30 and TRBJ1-4, the full variable domain reads SQTIHQWPATLVQPVGSPLSLECTVEGTSNPNLYWYRQAAGRGLQLLFYSVGIGQISSEVPQNLSASRPQDRQFILSSKKLLLSDSGFYLCAWNSGTGNEKLFFGSGTQLSVL.

The rearrangement links TRBV18 to TRBJ2-2; D might be TRBD1 (6 bases). CDR3 size: 17 residues. Germline loops: CDR1 KGHSH, CDR2 LQKENI. Between the trimmed V and J ends, which lost 4 bases and 4 bases, there was a span of 19 bases. CDR3 amino acids: CASSLNHPRGGTGELFF. In DNA, the CDR3 is TGTGCCAGCTCACTCAACCACCCCCGAGGGGGCACCGGGGAGCTGTTTTTT.

The chain is built from TRBV24-1 and TRBJ2-5; no clear D. The CDR3 length is 14 residues. Trimming shortened V by 1 base and J by 4 bases, and 9 bases separated the two germline ends. Germline-derived CDR1 and CDR2 are KGHDR and SFDVKD. DNA of the CDR3: TGTGCCACCAGTGATTTAGAGGTCCCAGAGACCCAGTACTTC. It encodes CATSDLEVPETQYF.

The chain is built from TRBV6-2 or TRBV6-3 and TRBJ2-3; D is possibly TRBD1 (6 bases). Germline CDR1 reads MNHEY; CDR2 reads SVGEGT. This CDR3 is built from 13 residues. Trimming removed 4 bases from V and 3 bases from J, with 8 bases in between. The CDR3 region is CASSWQGTDTQYF. As DNA, the CDR3 is TGTGCCAGCAGTTGGCAGGGGACAGATACGCAGTATTTT.

The genes are TRBV9 and TRBJ2-3; 12 bases are shared with TRBD2. V gave up 3 bases and J gave up 2 bases; unmatched junction bases: 4. Per germline, CDR1 SGDLS and CDR2 YYNGEE. The CDR3 extends over 16 amino acids. In DNA form, the CDR3 reads TGTGCCAGCAGCGATCGGACTAGCGGGATCACAGATACGCAGTATTTT. Its protein is CASSDRTSGITDTQYF.

The chain recombines TRBV2 with TRBJ1-4; TRBD1 matches at 7 bases. Germline V gives CDR1 SNHLY, CDR2 FYNNEI. J was trimmed by 4 bases and V by 7 bases; bases with no gene match: 6. The CDR3 contains 14 residues. The CDR3 sequence is CASKLDRDNEKLFF. Written as DNA, the CDR3 is TGTGCCAGCAAGTTAGACAGGGATAATGAAAAACTGTTTTTT. The entire variable domain, with the rest obtained from reference TRBV2 and TRBJ1-4, is as follows: EPEVTQTPSHQVTQMGQEVILRCVPISNHLYFYWYRQILGQKVEFLVSFYNNEISEKSEIFDDQFSVERPDGSNFTLKIRSTKLEDSAMYFCASKLDRDNEKLFFGSGTQLSVL.

The chain joins TRBV27 to TRBJ1-1; possible D gene TRBD1, 5 bases. V dropped 2 bases and J dropped 1 base, with 8 bases sitting between them. This CDR3 has 14 residues. From germline, CDR1 is MNHEY and CDR2 SMNVEV (reference sequence). CDR3: CASSLQGWNTEAFF. CDR3 DNA sequence: TGTGCCAGCAGTTTACAGGGCTGGAACACTGAAGCTTTCTTT.

The chain joins TRBV11-2 to TRBJ1-1, with D possibly matching TRBD1 (6 bases). The CDR3 covers 15 residues. V dropped 6 bases and J dropped 0 bases, with 14 bases sitting between them. The germline V gene has CDR1 SGHAT and CDR2 FQNNGV. This CDR3 is CASRGFRGMNTEAFF. CDR3 nucleotide sequence: TGTGCCAGCAGGGGGTTCAGGGGCATGAACACTGAAGCTTTCTTT.

CDR3 sequence (DNA): TGTGCCAGCAGCTTCCGACAGGGGCGCGACCAGCCCCAGCATTTT. It specifies CASSFRQGRDQPQHF. The gene calls are TRBV7-8 and TRBJ1-5; 8 bases match TRBD1. CDR3 length equals 15 residues. V lost 3 bases to trimming and J lost 7 bases; unmatched junction nucleotides: 8. Germline loops: CDR1 SGHVS, CDR2 FQNEAQ.

The rearrangement joins TRBV30 to TRBJ1-1; unclear D gene. The germline gives CDR1 GTSNPN, CDR2 SVGIG (reference sequence). The V gene lost 2 bases and the J gene lost 3 bases, with 10 bases spanning the gap. CDR3 length: 13 amino acids. The CDR3 DNA reads as TGTGCCTGGAGTCCCCGCACTGACACTGAAGCTTTCTTT. Encoded protein: CAWSPRTDTEAFF.

This rearrangement joins TRBV24-1 to TRBJ2-5; a weak D match, TRBD2 (6 bases). There are 15 residues in the CDR3. Germline lookup yields CDR1 KGHDR and CDR2 SFDVKD. V was clipped by 0 bases and J by 4 bases, with 11 bases between them. CDR3 protein: CATSDLQLGGETQYF. In nucleotides, the CDR3 is TGTGCCACCAGTGATTTGCAACTGGGGGGAGAGACCCAGTACTTC.

The V and J genes are TRBV6-5 and TRBJ1-1; D is undetermined. Germline values: CDR1 MNHEY, CDR2 SVGAGI. Deletions cut 0 bases from V and 8 bases from J, with 7 bases between. The CDR3 contains 12 residues. The CDR3 nucleotides are TGTGCCAGCAGTTACTCGACATCCGAAGCTTTCTTT. The encoded protein is CASSYSTSEAFF.